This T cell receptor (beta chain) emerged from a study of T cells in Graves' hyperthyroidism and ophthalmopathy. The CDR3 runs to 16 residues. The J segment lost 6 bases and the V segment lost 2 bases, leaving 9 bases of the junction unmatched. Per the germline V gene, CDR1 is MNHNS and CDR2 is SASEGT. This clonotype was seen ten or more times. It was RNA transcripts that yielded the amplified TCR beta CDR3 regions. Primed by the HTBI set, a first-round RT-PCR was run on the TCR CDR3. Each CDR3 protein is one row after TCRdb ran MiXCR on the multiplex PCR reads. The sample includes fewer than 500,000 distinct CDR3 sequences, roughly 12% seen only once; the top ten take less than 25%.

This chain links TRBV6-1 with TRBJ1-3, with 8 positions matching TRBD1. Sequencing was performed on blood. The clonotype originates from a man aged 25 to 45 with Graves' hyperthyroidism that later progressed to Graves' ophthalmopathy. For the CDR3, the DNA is TGTGCCAGCAGTGAATGGTGGACAGGGTCAGAAAACACCATATATTTT. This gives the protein CASSEWWTGSENTIYF.